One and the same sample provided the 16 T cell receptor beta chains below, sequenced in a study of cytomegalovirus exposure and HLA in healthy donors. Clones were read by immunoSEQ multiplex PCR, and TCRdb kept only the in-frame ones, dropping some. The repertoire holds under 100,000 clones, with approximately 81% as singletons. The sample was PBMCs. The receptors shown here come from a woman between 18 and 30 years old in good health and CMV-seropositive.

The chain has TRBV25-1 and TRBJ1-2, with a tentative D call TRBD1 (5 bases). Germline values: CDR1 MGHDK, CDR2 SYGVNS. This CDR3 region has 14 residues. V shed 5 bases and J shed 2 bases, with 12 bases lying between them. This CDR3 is CASSSRGVNYGYTF. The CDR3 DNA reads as TGTGCCAGCAGTTCACGGGGGGTAAACTATGGCTACACCTTC.

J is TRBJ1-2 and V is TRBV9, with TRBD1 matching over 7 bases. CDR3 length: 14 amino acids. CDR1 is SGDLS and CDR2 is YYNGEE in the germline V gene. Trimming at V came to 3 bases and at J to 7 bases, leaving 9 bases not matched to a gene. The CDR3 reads CASSDLQGWGGYTF. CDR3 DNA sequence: TGTGCCAGCAGCGACTTACAGGGGTGGGGTGGCTACACCTTC.

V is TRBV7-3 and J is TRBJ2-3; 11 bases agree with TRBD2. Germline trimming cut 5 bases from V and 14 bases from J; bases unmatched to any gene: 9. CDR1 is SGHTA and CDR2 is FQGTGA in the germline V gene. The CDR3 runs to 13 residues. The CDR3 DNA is TGTGCCAGCAGCCTCGGGACTAGCGGACCGACGTATTTT. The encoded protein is CASSLGTSGPTYF. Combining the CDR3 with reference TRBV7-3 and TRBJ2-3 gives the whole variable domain GAGVSQTPSNKVTEKGKYVELRCDPISGHTALYWYRQSLGQGPEFLIYFQGTGAADDSGLPNDRFFAVRPEGSVSTLKIQRTERGDSAVYLCASSLGTSGPTYFGPGTRLTVL.

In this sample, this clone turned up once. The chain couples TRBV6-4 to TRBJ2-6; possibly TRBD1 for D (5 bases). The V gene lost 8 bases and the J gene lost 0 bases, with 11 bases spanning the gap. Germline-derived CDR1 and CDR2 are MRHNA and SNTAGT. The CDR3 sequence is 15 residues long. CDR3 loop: CASGTGYSGANVLTF. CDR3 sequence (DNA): TGTGCCAGCGGTACAGGATACTCTGGGGCCAACGTCCTGACTTTC.

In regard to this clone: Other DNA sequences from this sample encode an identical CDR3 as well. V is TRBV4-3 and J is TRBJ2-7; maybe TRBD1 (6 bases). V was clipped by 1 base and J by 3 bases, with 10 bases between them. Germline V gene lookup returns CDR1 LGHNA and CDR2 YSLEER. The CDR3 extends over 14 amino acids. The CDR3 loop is CASSQGEGGYEQYF. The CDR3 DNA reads TGCGCCAGCAGCCAAGGTGAAGGGGGCTACGAGCAGTACTTC.

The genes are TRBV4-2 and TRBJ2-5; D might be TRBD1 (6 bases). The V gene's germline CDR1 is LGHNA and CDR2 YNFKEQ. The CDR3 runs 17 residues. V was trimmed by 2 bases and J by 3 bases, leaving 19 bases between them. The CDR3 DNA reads TGTGCCAGCAGCCAAAACCCCTGGACAGAACTCAAAGAGACCCAGTACTTC. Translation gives CASSQNPWTELKETQYF.

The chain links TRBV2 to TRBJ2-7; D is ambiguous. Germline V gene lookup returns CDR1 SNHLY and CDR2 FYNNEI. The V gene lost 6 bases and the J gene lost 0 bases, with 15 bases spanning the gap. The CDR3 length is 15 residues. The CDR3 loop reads CASRETVRSSYEQYF. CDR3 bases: TGTGCCAGCAGAGAGACGGTTAGGAGCTCCTACGAGCAGTACTTC.

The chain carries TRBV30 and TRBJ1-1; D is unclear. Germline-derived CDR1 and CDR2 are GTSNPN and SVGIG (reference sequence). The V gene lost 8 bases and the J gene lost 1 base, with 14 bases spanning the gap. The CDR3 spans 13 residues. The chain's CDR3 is CALFRRPNTEAFF. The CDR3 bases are TGTGCCCTATTCAGGAGGCCGAACACTGAAGCTTTCTTT.

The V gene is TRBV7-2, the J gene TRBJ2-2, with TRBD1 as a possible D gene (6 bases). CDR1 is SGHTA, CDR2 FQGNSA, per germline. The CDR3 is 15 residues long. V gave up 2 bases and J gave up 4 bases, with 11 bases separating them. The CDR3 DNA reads TGTGCCAGCAGCTTAATCCAGGGGACCACCGGGGAGCTGTTTTTT. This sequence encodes CASSLIQGTTGELFF.

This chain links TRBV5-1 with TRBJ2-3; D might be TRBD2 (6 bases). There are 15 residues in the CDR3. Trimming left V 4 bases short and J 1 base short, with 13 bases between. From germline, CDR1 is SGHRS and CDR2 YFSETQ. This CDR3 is CASSPPERGTDTQYF. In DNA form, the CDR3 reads TGCGCCAGCAGCCCCCCCGAGCGGGGCACAGATACGCAGTATTTT.

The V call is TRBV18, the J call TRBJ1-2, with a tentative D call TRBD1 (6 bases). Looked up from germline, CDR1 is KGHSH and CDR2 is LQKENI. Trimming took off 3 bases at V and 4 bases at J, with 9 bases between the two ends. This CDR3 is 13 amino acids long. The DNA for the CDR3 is TGTGCCAGCTCACCGGAACAGGGCTATGGCTACACCTTC. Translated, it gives CASSPEQGYGYTF.

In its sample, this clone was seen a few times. DNA of the CDR3: TGTGCCAGCAGTCCCGAGATGAGTAGTGGCTACACCTTC. It yields the protein CASSPEMSSGYTF. V gene TRBV2 combines with J gene TRBJ1-2; D not certain. Trimming pared 5 bases from V and 7 bases from J, leaving 14 bases between. This CDR3 comprises 13 residues. In germline, CDR1 is SNHLY, CDR2 FYNNEI.

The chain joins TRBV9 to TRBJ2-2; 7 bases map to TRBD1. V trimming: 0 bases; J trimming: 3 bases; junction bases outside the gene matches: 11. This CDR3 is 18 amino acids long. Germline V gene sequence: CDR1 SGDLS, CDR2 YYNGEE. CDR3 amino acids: CASSVGQGERSDTGELFF. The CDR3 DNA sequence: TGTGCCAGCAGCGTAGGCCAGGGGGAACGGTCGGACACCGGGGAGCTGTTTTTT.

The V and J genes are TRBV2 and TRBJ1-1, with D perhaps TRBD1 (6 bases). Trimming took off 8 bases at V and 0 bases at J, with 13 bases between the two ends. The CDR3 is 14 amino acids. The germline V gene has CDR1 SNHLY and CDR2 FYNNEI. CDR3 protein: CASPRTAMNTEAFF. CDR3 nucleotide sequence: TGTGCCAGCCCTCGGACAGCTATGAACACTGAAGCTTTCTTT.

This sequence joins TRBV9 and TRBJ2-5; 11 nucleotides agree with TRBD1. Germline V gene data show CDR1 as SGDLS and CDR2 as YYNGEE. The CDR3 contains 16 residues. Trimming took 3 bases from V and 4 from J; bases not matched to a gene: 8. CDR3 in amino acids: CASSAGTGGLRETQYF. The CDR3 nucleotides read TGTGCCAGCAGCGCCGGGACAGGGGGATTGAGAGAGACCCAGTACTTC. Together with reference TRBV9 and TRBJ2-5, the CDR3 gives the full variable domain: DSGVTQTPKHLITATGQRVTLRCSPRSGDLSVYWYQQSLDQGLQFLIQYYNGEERAKGNILERFSAQQFPDLHSELNLSSLELGDSALYFCASSAGTGGLRETQYFGPGTRLLVL.

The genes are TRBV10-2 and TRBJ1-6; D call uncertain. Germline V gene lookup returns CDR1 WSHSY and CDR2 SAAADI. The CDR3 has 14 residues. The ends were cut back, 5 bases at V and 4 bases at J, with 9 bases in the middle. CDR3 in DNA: TGCGCCAGCAGTTCACAGCTTTATAATTCACCCCTCCACTTT. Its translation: CASSSQLYNSPLHF.